The following is a TCR beta chain sequence with its context. Its antigen is still unknown. This specimen belongs to a study of shared clonotypes between healthy human individuals. On the study more broadly: The cohort comprised a couple of women and a few men. Their ages spanned 18 to 49 years. Overall study results and limits: Depth of sequencing was expected to influence donor clonotype sharing. The sole specimen, blood, was sampled, and tissue repertoires likely differ.

The data were produced by immunoSEQ multiplex PCR, yet TCRdb's version contains in-frame clones alone and is incomplete. Of roughly 720,000 clones in the sample, around 91% were seen once. Germline CDR1 is MNHEY and CDR2 is SMNVEV (reference sequence). V lost 6 bases and J lost 5, with 10 bases in between. This CDR3 spans 12 amino acids. The J gene is TRBJ1-1, the V gene TRBV27; D is uncertain. The source is a man younger than 35 in good health. Some clones in this sample may be carry-over from other donors' samples. The specimen was memory CD8+ T cells from PBMCs. Indicated subset: CD45RO+ cells pooled with CCR7-negative TemRA cells. CDR3 sequence reads: CASSSLGTEAFF. The CDR3 nucleotides read TGTGCCAGCAGCTCCCTGGGGACTGAAGCTTTCTTT.